The 3 T cell receptor beta chains below were found in one sample sequenced in a study of cytotoxic CD8 clonotypes in ibrutinib-treated CLL listed by TCRdb under 2021. The time point label corresponds to: approximately eleven months on ibrutinib. The library came from the immunoSEQ multiplex PCR assay. As stored in TCRdb, this immuneACCESS dataset retains in-frame rearrangements with V and J assigned. A fraction of the clones does not appear; measured against another copy, unresolved V genes explain less than half of the discrepancy, and the remainder lacks a known reason. The sample profile shows more than 140,000 clones; roughly 77% of them were found once. Of the sample, approximately 28% is held by the ten largest clones. The sequencing used PBMCs, collected after 12 months of ibrutinib treatment. The receptors were gathered from a human donor with chronic lymphocytic leukemia.

This chain connects TRBV28 to TRBJ2-7; a weak D match, TRBD2 (6 bases). The V gene lost 8 bases and the J gene lost 0 bases, with 11 bases spanning the gap. The length of the CDR3 is 13 residues. Germline V lookup: CDR1 MDHEN, CDR2 SYDVKM. The DNA of the CDR3 is TGTGCCAGCCTGCGCGGGAACTCCTACGAGCAGTACTTC. This gives the protein CASLRGNSYEQYF.

This sequence joins TRBV7-9 and TRBJ2-3; 10 positions agree with TRBD2. The CDR3 is made up of 16 amino acids. Germline CDR1 and CDR2: SEHNR and FQNEAQ (reference sequence). J gave up 6 bases and V 5 bases, and 11 bases lay outside the gene matches. CDR3 sequence (DNA): TGTGCCAGCAGCCCCCTTCTAGCGGGGGCGGGTGATACGCAGTATTTT. Translating it yields CASSPLLAGAGDTQYF.

The V and J genes are TRBV29-1 and TRBJ2-2; no definite D call. Trimming removed 3 bases from V and 2 bases from J, with 4 bases in between. The CDR3 runs to 12 residues. CDR1 and CDR2 from the germline V gene are SQVTM and ANQGSEA. The CDR3 DNA is TGCAGCGTTGAGGATAACACCGGGGAGCTGTTTTTT. Its translation is CSVEDNTGELFF.